The rows below give T cell receptor beta chains drawn from one sample of a study of cytomegalovirus exposure and HLA in healthy donors. Method: immunoSEQ multiplex PCR; TCRdb's copy keeps in-frame clones and lacks some. The repertoire holds some 150,000 clones, with approximately 82% as singletons. The material sequenced was PBMCs. The receptor set was obtained from a man between 25 and 39 years old in good health and CMV-seropositive. Each CDR3 is given with its conserved first and last residue. The order of the fields is CDR3 DNA, CDR3 protein, D gene, clone size, J gene, V gene. D genes are given only for firm matches. Where a row states a size, it is once, few, many or the class of an expanded clone; other rows omit it.

CDR3nt: TGTGCCAGCAGTTCAGGCCATGGGACAGAGAACACTGAAGCTTTCTTT
CDR3aa: CASSSGHGTENTEAFF
d_gene: TRBD1
abundance: NA
j_gene: TRBJ1-1
v_gene: TRBV28

CDR3nt: TGTGCCAGCAGAAAACAGGGGGCCGACACTGAAGCTTTCTTT
CDR3aa: CASRKQGADTEAFF
d_gene: TRBD1
abundance: NA
j_gene: TRBJ1-1
v_gene: TRBV27

CDR3nt: TGCGCCAGCAGCTTCGGCGGGGACACAGATACGCAGTATTTT
CDR3aa: CASSFGGDTDTQYF
d_gene: NA
abundance: NA
j_gene: TRBJ2-3
v_gene: TRBV5-1

CDR3nt: TGTGCCAGCAGCTCGAGCGGGGTCGGCGAGCAGTACTTC
CDR3aa: CASSSSGVGEQYF
d_gene: TRBD2
abundance: few
j_gene: TRBJ2-7
v_gene: TRBV7-9

CDR3nt: TGTGCCAGTAGTCCCCTCAGCGGGGGCCTCACAGATACGCAGTATTTT
CDR3aa: CASSPLSGGLTDTQYF
d_gene: TRBD2
abundance: NA
j_gene: TRBJ2-3
v_gene: TRBV19

CDR3nt: TGTGCCAGCAGTGATCCGTCACAGGGTCTTGAGGAGGAAAAACTGTTTTTT
CDR3aa: CASSDPSQGLEEEKLFF
d_gene: NA
abundance: NA
j_gene: TRBJ1-4
v_gene: TRBV25-1

CDR3nt: TGTGCCAGCAGCTTCCGGGGGGGCGGGAATACGCAGTATTTT
CDR3aa: CASSFRGGGNTQYF
d_gene: TRBD2
abundance: once
j_gene: TRBJ2-3
v_gene: TRBV5-4

CDR3nt: TGTGCCAGCAGCTTGGATTTGCTAGCGGGAGGAACACAGTTCTTC
CDR3aa: CASSLDLLAGGTQFF
d_gene: TRBD2
abundance: once
j_gene: TRBJ2-1
v_gene: TRBV5-4

CDR3nt: TGTGCCAGCAGTTTCGTGGGGACACATAATGGCTACACCTTC
CDR3aa: CASSFVGTHNGYTF
d_gene: NA
abundance: NA
j_gene: TRBJ1-2
v_gene: TRBV5-4

CDR3nt: TGTGCCAGCAGTTACATGAACAGGAACACTGAAGCTTTCTTT
CDR3aa: CASSYMNRNTEAFF
d_gene: NA
abundance: NA
j_gene: TRBJ1-1
v_gene: TRBV6-5

CDR3nt: TGTGCCAGTAGCGGGGGGCCGGGGACCGGGGAGCTGTTTTTT
CDR3aa: CASSGGPGTGELFF
d_gene: NA
abundance: NA
j_gene: TRBJ2-2
v_gene: TRBV19

CDR3nt: TGTGCCAGCAGCTTGGGCCAGGGAGGTGGGGGAAATCAGCCCCAGCATTTT
CDR3aa: CASSLGQGGGGNQPQHF
d_gene: NA
abundance: once
j_gene: TRBJ1-5
v_gene: TRBV5-6

CDR3nt: TGTGCCAGCAGCATTGAAAGCGGAACCTACAATGAGCAGTTCTTC
CDR3aa: CASSIESGTYNEQFF
d_gene: NA
abundance: NA
j_gene: TRBJ2-1
v_gene: TRBV5-5

CDR3nt: TGTGCCAGCAGCCCACAGGGGAGCTCCTACGAGCAGTACTTC
CDR3aa: CASSPQGSSYEQYF
d_gene: TRBD1
abundance: NA
j_gene: TRBJ2-7
v_gene: TRBV7-9

CDR3nt: TGTGCCAGCAGTGATAGCAGCGGGGTCGGCTACACCTTC
CDR3aa: CASSDSSGVGYTF
d_gene: NA
abundance: NA
j_gene: TRBJ1-2
v_gene: TRBV6-1

CDR3nt: TGTGCCAGCAGTTACTCTCAGGGGTCCTACGAGCAGTACTTC
CDR3aa: CASSYSQGSYEQYF
d_gene: NA
abundance: NA
j_gene: TRBJ2-7
v_gene: TRBV6-5

CDR3nt: TGTGCCAGCAGCCCGGCGGGGTCCTACAATGAGCAGTTCTTC
CDR3aa: CASSPAGSYNEQFF
d_gene: NA
abundance: once
j_gene: TRBJ2-1
v_gene: TRBV5-4

CDR3nt: TGTGCCAGTAGTATAGCCGGGGGAGAGACCCAGTACTTC
CDR3aa: CASSIAGGETQYF
d_gene: NA
abundance: NA
j_gene: TRBJ2-5
v_gene: TRBV19

CDR3nt: TGTGCCAGCAGCTCCTGGACTAGTGTAAATGAGCAGTTCTTC
CDR3aa: CASSSWTSVNEQFF
d_gene: TRBD2
abundance: NA
j_gene: TRBJ2-1
v_gene: TRBV7-2

CDR3nt: TGTGCCAGCAGCTTGGCTAGCGGGAGTAACCAAGAGACCCAGTACTTC
CDR3aa: CASSLASGSNQETQYF
d_gene: TRBD2
abundance: NA
j_gene: TRBJ2-5
v_gene: TRBV5-6

CDR3nt: TGCGCCAGCAGTGAGTCGGGAATCGGGACAGGGTCCTACGAGCAGTACTTC
CDR3aa: CASSESGIGTGSYEQYF
d_gene: TRBD1
abundance: NA
j_gene: TRBJ2-7
v_gene: TRBV10-2

CDR3nt: TGTGCCATCAGTGAGGAGAGGGGAGGACAAGAGACCCAGTACTTC
CDR3aa: CAISEERGGQETQYF
d_gene: NA
abundance: NA
j_gene: TRBJ2-5
v_gene: TRBV10-3

CDR3nt: TGTGCCAGTAGTGGAACTAGCCCTCAAGAGACCCAGTACTTC
CDR3aa: CASSGTSPQETQYF
d_gene: NA
abundance: NA
j_gene: TRBJ2-5
v_gene: TRBV19

CDR3nt: TGTGCTACTGCACCGAGCGGGATCTACGAGCAGTACTTC
CDR3aa: CATAPSGIYEQYF
d_gene: TRBD2
abundance: NA
j_gene: TRBJ2-7
v_gene: TRBV18

CDR3nt: TGTGCCAGCAGTTACCATGGACAGGGTAATTCACCCCTCCACTTT
CDR3aa: CASSYHGQGNSPLHF
d_gene: TRBD1
abundance: NA
j_gene: TRBJ1-6
v_gene: TRBV6-5

CDR3nt: TGTGCCAGTCAACCCGGGGGGGGGTATAGCAATCAGCCCCAGCATTTT
CDR3aa: CASQPGGGYSNQPQHF
d_gene: NA
abundance: NA
j_gene: TRBJ1-5
v_gene: TRBV19

CDR3nt: TGTGCCAGCAGTTTTTGGGGGGATAATCAGCCCCAGCATTTT
CDR3aa: CASSFWGDNQPQHF
d_gene: NA
abundance: once
j_gene: TRBJ1-5
v_gene: TRBV27

CDR3nt: TGTGCCAGCAGTTTCGGGGTCGGGTTCCACGAGCAGTACTTC
CDR3aa: CASSFGVGFHEQYF
d_gene: NA
abundance: medium-sized
j_gene: TRBJ2-7
v_gene: TRBV27

CDR3nt: TGTGCCAGCAGCGCCTCTGGGACAGGGGGCGTCTATGGCTACACCTTC
CDR3aa: CASSASGTGGVYGYTF
d_gene: TRBD1
abundance: NA
j_gene: TRBJ1-2
v_gene: TRBV7-8

CDR3nt: TGTGCCAGCAGTTTATACCCGACGGCCGCAGGGGCTGAAGCTTTCTTT
CDR3aa: CASSLYPTAAGAEAFF
d_gene: NA
abundance: NA
j_gene: TRBJ1-1
v_gene: TRBV27

CDR3nt: TGTGCCAGCAGTGAGACAGGGCGCAAATATCAGCCCCAGCATTTT
CDR3aa: CASSETGRKYQPQHF
d_gene: TRBD1
abundance: NA
j_gene: TRBJ1-5
v_gene: TRBV2

CDR3nt: TGTGCCAGCAGCGTAGAAGGGACAGGGTATGGCTACACCTTC
CDR3aa: CASSVEGTGYGYTF
d_gene: TRBD1
abundance: NA
j_gene: TRBJ1-2
v_gene: TRBV9

CDR3nt: TGTGCCTGGAGCACAGACACCTACTCCTATAATTCACCCCTCCACTTT
CDR3aa: CAWSTDTYSYNSPLHF
d_gene: NA
abundance: NA
j_gene: TRBJ1-6
v_gene: TRBV30

CDR3nt: TGTGCCAGTCAACCGGGGGGGACGGTCTACGAGCAGTACTTC
CDR3aa: CASQPGGTVYEQYF
d_gene: TRBD2
abundance: NA
j_gene: TRBJ2-7
v_gene: TRBV6-6

CDR3nt: TGTGCCAGCAGCTTCCCCCCTAGCGGCAGCTACAATGAGCAGTTCTTC
CDR3aa: CASSFPPSGSYNEQFF
d_gene: TRBD2
abundance: NA
j_gene: TRBJ2-1
v_gene: TRBV13